This T cell receptor (beta chain) comes out of a study of CD8 T cells in Susac syndrome. Peripheral blood CD8+ and CD4+ T cells were profiled by TCR beta sequencing. This CDR3 region has 14 residues. In germline, CDR1 is MDHEN, CDR2 SYDVKM. V was shortened by 1 base and J by 5 bases, with 12 bases between the two germline ends. RNA totalling about 0.5 to 1 ug underwent reverse transcription with random hexamers. TCRdb processed the immunoSEQ multiplex PCR reads anew with MiXCR; each CDR3 protein has one entry. The sample has about 280,000 distinct CDR3 sequences, roughly 84% seen once. Sequenced sample: CD8+ T cells from PBMCs. This receptor was identified in a human donor with multiple sclerosis. The chain has TRBV28 and TRBJ2-7; D gene unclear. CDR3 coding DNA: TGTGCCAGCAGTTTATCCGGACCCAGCCACGAGCAGTACTTC. Its translation: CASSLSGPSHEQYF.